Below, one T cell receptor beta chain is given with its context. Its antigen is currently unknown. Incorporated into the TCR beta cDNA libraries were unique molecular identifiers, which served to reduce PCR and sequencing biases. TCRdb called the PCR reads again in MiXCR, with one record for every CDR3 protein. This table holds about 400,000 distinct CDR3 sequences, 30% to 45% found once. The sample is drawn from a study of post-analysis software for immune sequencing data. Overall study: The patients showed relapsing-remitting, secondary progressive and progressive-relapsing multiple sclerosis courses. Findings of the study overall: In patients, TRBV5-6, TRBV5-1 and TRBV20-1 belonged to five TRBV segments found more frequently than in controls. In multiple sclerosis, normalized Chao1 diversity was significantly below that of controls.

Trimming pared 0 bases from V and 5 bases from J, leaving 11 bases between. CDR3 length: 15 amino acids. Germline V gene data show CDR1 as SEHNR and CDR2 as FQNEAQ (reference sequence). The J gene is TRBJ2-1, the V gene TRBV7-9, with D uncertain. Sequenced material: blood. The source of this sequence is a girl aged 10 to 17 with multiple sclerosis. Here the CDR3 DNA reads TGTGCCAGCAGCTTAGCGATGGCCGCCGACAATGAGCAGTTCTTC. It translates to CASSLAMAADNEQFF.